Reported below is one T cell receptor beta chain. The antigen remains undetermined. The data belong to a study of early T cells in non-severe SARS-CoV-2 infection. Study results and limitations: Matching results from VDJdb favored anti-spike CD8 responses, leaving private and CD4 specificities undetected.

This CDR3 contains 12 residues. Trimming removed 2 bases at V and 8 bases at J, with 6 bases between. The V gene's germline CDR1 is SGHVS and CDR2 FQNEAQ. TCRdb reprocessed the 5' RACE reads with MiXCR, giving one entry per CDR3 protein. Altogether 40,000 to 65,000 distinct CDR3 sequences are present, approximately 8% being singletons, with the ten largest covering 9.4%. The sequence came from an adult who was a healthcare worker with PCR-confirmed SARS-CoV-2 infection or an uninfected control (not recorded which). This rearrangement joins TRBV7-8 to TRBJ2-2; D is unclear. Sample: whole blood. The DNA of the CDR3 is TGTGCCAGCAGCTTATCACGAGGGGAGCTGTTTTTT. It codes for CASSLSRGELFF.